This T cell receptor (beta chain) stems from a study of long-term antiretroviral therapy in people with HIV. General study results and limits: Documentation of ART adherence, viral resistance or therapy changes was absent.

As for this clone: Antigen specificity is unknown.

Running of the v3.0 immunoSEQ assay took place at survey level. Here immunoSEQ multiplex PCR was the method, and the copy in TCRdb shows in-frame clones only, minus some. This table holds roughly 25,000 clones, approximately 93% found once. Ahead of DNA extraction, samples held roughly 0.9-11 million cryopreserved PBMC each. Trimming left V 1 base short and J 1 base short, with 7 bases between. The germline V gene encodes CDR1 SGHVS and CDR2 FQNEAQ. CDR3 length equals 14 residues. The V call is TRBV7-8, the J call TRBJ2-5, with D hard to call. This receptor was taken from a woman aged 35 to 49 with HIV. The sample was unsorted PBMCs, taken 7.6 years after starting antiretroviral therapy. CDR3 region: CASSLVAVQETQYF. The CDR3 DNA reads as TGTGCCAGCAGCTTAGTAGCAGTCCAAGAGACCCAGTACTTC.